These 2 T cell receptor beta chains were sequenced from one sample in a study of shared T cell receptors in the human thymus. TCRdb's copy holds only in-frame clones and misses some; the assay was immunoSEQ multiplex PCR. The sample records some 400,000 clones, roughly 94% being singletons. Input material: thymocytes. These receptors were obtained from a human donor.

The chain recombines TRBV5-1 with TRBJ2-3; the D gene is possibly TRBD2 (5 bases). Per the germline V gene, CDR1 is SGHRS and CDR2 is YFSETQ. This CDR3 has 14 amino acids. V lost 0 bases to trimming and J lost 0 bases, with 5 bases between them. As DNA, the CDR3 is TGCGCCAGCAGCTTGGAGCGGAGCACAGATACGCAGTATTTT. Encoded protein: CASSLERSTDTQYF.

This clone was seen a handful of times. This chain joins TRBV28 and TRBJ1-3, with 8 nucleotides matching TRBD1. The V and J ends lost 3 bases and 5 bases, in that order; junction bases with no gene match: 0. CDR1 and CDR2 from the germline V gene are MDHEN and SYDVKM. This CDR3 contains 13 residues. The CDR3 reads CASSFRGRNTIYF. CDR3 nucleotides: TGTGCCAGCAGTTTCAGGGGGCGAAACACCATATATTTT.